Below, 10 T cell receptor beta chains from the same sample are listed, as sequenced in a study of T cell changes during pregnancy in multiple sclerosis. This table comes from immunoSEQ multiplex PCR, and its TCRdb copy is limited to in-frame clones, with some not included. There are about 36,000 clones in the sample; approximately 90% occur only once, and about 11% lies in the top ten. The source was CD8+ T cells from peripheral blood mononuclear cells, collected in the third trimester of pregnancy. Source of these receptors: a female donor with multiple sclerosis, enrolled in a pregnancy study.

V is TRBV2 and J is TRBJ1-5; the D is unclear. Germline CDR1 and CDR2: SNHLY and FYNNEI. Between the trimmed V and J ends, which lost 3 bases and 9 bases, there was a span of 12 bases. The CDR3 has 13 residues. The CDR3 nucleotides are TGTGCCAGCAGTGAGCCCGGGTCTCGGCCCCAGCATTTT. Amino acid sequence: CASSEPGSRPQHF.

V usage is TRBV7-2 and J usage is TRBJ2-7; a weak D match, TRBD2 (6 bases). The germline gives CDR1 SGHTA, CDR2 FQGNSA. Trimming cost V 7 bases and J 0 bases, with 13 bases left between them. CDR3 length: 14 amino acids. In nucleotides, the CDR3 is TGTGCCAGCACTCCGTCGGACTACTCCTACGAGCAGTACTTC. Protein: CASTPSDYSYEQYF.

V usage is TRBV27 and J usage is TRBJ1-1; D remains unclear. This CDR3 spans 14 amino acids. Germline CDR1 MNHEY, CDR2 SMNVEV (reference sequence). V lost 5 bases, J lost 1 base, and 11 bases lay in between. Here the CDR3 reads CASSVTATNTEAFF. In DNA form, the CDR3 reads TGTGCCAGCAGTGTCACAGCCACGAACACTGAAGCTTTCTTT.

The CDR3 here is CASSPMGGQGGNGYTF. The CDR3 nucleotides read TGTGCCAGCAGCCCAATGGGGGGACAGGGGGGAAATGGCTACACCTTC. The V and J genes are TRBV5-4 and TRBJ1-2; 11 nucleotides align to TRBD1. There are 16 residues in the CDR3. CDR1 is SGHNT, CDR2 YYREEE, per germline (reference sequence). Trimming cost V 4 bases and J 6 bases; bases outside gene matches: 11.

The V gene is TRBV9, the J gene TRBJ2-7, with D uncertain. Trimming left V 0 bases short and J 2 bases short, with 9 bases between. The CDR3 has 14 amino acids. Germline V lookup: CDR1 SGDLS, CDR2 YYNGEE. CDR3 amino acids: CASSVDGDTYEQYF. In DNA form, the CDR3 reads TGTGCCAGCAGCGTAGACGGAGATACCTACGAGCAGTACTTC.

The V and J genes are TRBV19 and TRBJ1-4; a possible D gene is TRBD1 (5 bases). Germline values: CDR1 LNHDA, CDR2 SQIVND (reference sequence). V lost 6 bases to trimming and J lost 8 bases, with 16 bases between them. The CDR3 sequence is 14 residues long. The CDR3 spells CASSLQGGAEKLFF. CDR3 DNA sequence: TGTGCCAGTAGCCTCCAAGGAGGGGCGGAAAAACTGTTTTTT.

The CDR3 bases are TGTGCCAGCAGTCCCCGAGACAGGCTGCAACCGAACACTGAAGCTTTCTTT. This encodes CASSPRDRLQPNTEAFF. The J gene is TRBJ1-1, the V gene TRBV27; the D gene is possibly TRBD1 (6 bases). The V end lost 5 bases, the J end lost 1 base, and 20 bases lay between the germline ends. Germline V lookup: CDR1 MNHEY, CDR2 SMNVEV (reference sequence). This CDR3 has 17 residues.

The genes are TRBV9 and TRBJ2-7; a possible D gene is TRBD2 (5 bases). The CDR3 loop spans 13 amino acids. Germline lookup yields CDR1 SGDLS and CDR2 YYNGEE. V lost 0 bases and J 6 bases, leaving 10 bases between the germline ends. Here the CDR3 reads CASSVDEGREQYF. CDR3 DNA sequence: TGTGCCAGCAGCGTAGATGAGGGTCGCGAGCAGTACTTC.

The chain has TRBV9 and TRBJ2-1, with 9 bases identical to TRBD2. This CDR3 region has 16 residues. The V and J ends lost 4 bases and 4 bases, in that order; junction bases with no gene match: 9. Looked up from germline, CDR1 is SGDLS and CDR2 is YYNGEE. In DNA form, the CDR3 reads TGTGCCAGCAGCCCGCGGACTAGCGAAATGTACAATGAGCAGTTCTTC. This codes for CASSPRTSEMYNEQFF.

The V gene is TRBV5-1, the J gene TRBJ1-5, with TRBD1 as a possible D gene (6 bases). The CDR3 spans 15 residues. Germline loops: CDR1 SGHRS, CDR2 YFSETQ. The V end lost 1 base, the J end lost 2 bases, and 10 bases lay between the germline ends. The CDR3 DNA reads TGCGCCAGCAGCTTGACAGGGATTGGCAATCAGCCCCAGCATTTT. Residues: CASSLTGIGNQPQHF.